A selection of T cell receptor beta chains follows, all from one sample in a study of glioma-infiltrating T cells after dendritic cell vaccination. The protocol was immunoSEQ multiplex PCR, while the TCRdb copy is restricted to in-frame clones and leaves out a portion. Here the sample spans 60,000 to 70,000 clones, 75% to 85% being singletons. This sample comprised blood, obtained before dendritic cell vaccination. The receptors were gathered from a human donor with glioblastoma. The CDR3 runs from the conserved cysteine through the conserved F or W. The D gene is left open where the match is weak. The listing skips clone size in some rows; elsewhere it reads once, few, many or a size class.

v_call: TRBV18; clone_size: -; j_call: TRBJ1-5; d_call: -; cdr3_nt: TGTGCCAGCTCACGGGGGGTAGATCAGCCCCAGCATTTT; cdr3_aa: CASSRGVDQPQHF
v_call: TRBV5-4; clone_size: -; j_call: TRBJ2-2; d_call: TRBD1; cdr3_nt: TGTGCCAGCAGCTTAGACGGACAGGGGAGCACCGGGGAGCTGTTTTTT; cdr3_aa: CASSLDGQGSTGELFF
v_call: TRBV5-4; clone_size: -; j_call: TRBJ1-6; d_call: TRBD1; cdr3_nt: TGTGCCAGCAGCTTCGGACAGGGAGAATCACCCCTCCACTTT; cdr3_aa: CASSFGQGESPLHF
v_call: TRBV15; clone_size: -; j_call: TRBJ2-3; d_call: TRBD2; cdr3_nt: TGTGCCACCACCTCGGGACTAGCGGGGCGCACAGATACGCAGTATTTT; cdr3_aa: CATTSGLAGRTDTQYF
v_call: TRBV9; clone_size: -; j_call: TRBJ1-2; d_call: -; cdr3_nt: TGTGCCAGCAGCGTAGGGAGGGGGGGATTCCAGTATGGCTACACCTTC; cdr3_aa: CASSVGRGGFQYGYTF
v_call: TRBV28; clone_size: few; j_call: TRBJ2-7; d_call: -; cdr3_nt: TGTGCCAGCAGTTTGGGCAGGTTAGTGACCGAGCAGTACTTC; cdr3_aa: CASSLGRLVTEQYF
v_call: TRBV6-1; clone_size: -; j_call: TRBJ1-2; d_call: TRBD1; cdr3_nt: TGTGCCAGCAGTGACTATCGGCGGGACAGCAACACCTTC; cdr3_aa: CASSDYRRDSNTF
v_call: TRBV12-5; clone_size: once; j_call: TRBJ1-1; d_call: -; cdr3_nt: TGTGCTAGTGGTTTCAATGGGGCGAGAGGCACTGAAGCTTTCTTT; cdr3_aa: CASGFNGARGTEAFF
v_call: TRBV2; clone_size: few; j_call: TRBJ1-5; d_call: TRBD1; cdr3_nt: TGTGCCAGCCGGGCCCGGGACAGGGGCGTCAATCAGCCCCAGCATTTT; cdr3_aa: CASRARDRGVNQPQHF
v_call: TRBV30; clone_size: -; j_call: TRBJ2-5; d_call: TRBD2; cdr3_nt: TGTGCCTGGAGCTCGGGGGGGTCGGAGACCCAGTACTTC; cdr3_aa: CAWSSGGSETQYF
v_call: TRBV20-1; clone_size: -; j_call: TRBJ1-1; d_call: -; cdr3_nt: TGCAGTGCCTGGGACATCCCTGAAGCTTTCTTT; cdr3_aa: CSAWDIPEAFF
v_call: TRBV28; clone_size: once; j_call: TRBJ2-7; d_call: -; cdr3_nt: TGTGCCAGCAAGTCTCACTTAGATTTTTACGAGCAGTACTTC; cdr3_aa: CASKSHLDFYEQYF
v_call: TRBV25-1; clone_size: -; j_call: TRBJ1-4; d_call: -; cdr3_nt: TGTGCCAGCAGTGAACCCCCTTTTGAAAAACTGTTTTTT; cdr3_aa: CASSEPPFEKLFF
v_call: TRBV7-8; clone_size: -; j_call: TRBJ1-2; d_call: TRBD1; cdr3_nt: TGTGCCAGCAGCTGGGGGGACAGGGGTTATGGCTACACCTTC; cdr3_aa: CASSWGDRGYGYTF
v_call: TRBV7-9; clone_size: few; j_call: TRBJ2-1; d_call: TRBD1; cdr3_nt: TGTGCCAGCAGCTTAGTGTCGACAGGGTGGTCTGAGCAGTTCTTC; cdr3_aa: CASSLVSTGWSEQFF
v_call: TRBV19; clone_size: -; j_call: TRBJ2-7; d_call: TRBD1; cdr3_nt: TGTGCCAGTAGTGGACAGGGAGTTTCCTACGAGCAGTACTTC; cdr3_aa: CASSGQGVSYEQYF
v_call: TRBV6-1; clone_size: -; j_call: TRBJ1-6; d_call: -; cdr3_nt: TGTGCCAGCAGTGAAGCCCCGGGGGGCGCGGGTTCACCCCTCCACTTT; cdr3_aa: CASSEAPGGAGSPLHF
v_call: TRBV9; clone_size: -; j_call: TRBJ1-1; d_call: -; cdr3_nt: TGTGCCAGCAGTTTCGATGGACAGCTGAACACTGAAGCTTTCTTT; cdr3_aa: CASSFDGQLNTEAFF
v_call: TRBV28; clone_size: few; j_call: TRBJ1-1; d_call: -; cdr3_nt: TGTGCCAGCAGTGGCGGAGTTCCGGGTATCTCTGAAGCTTTCTTT; cdr3_aa: CASSGGVPGISEAFF
v_call: TRBV7-9; clone_size: -; j_call: TRBJ1-4; d_call: TRBD1; cdr3_nt: TGTGCCAGCAGCCCGGGACAGGGAGCAACTAATGAAAAACTGTTTTTT; cdr3_aa: CASSPGQGATNEKLFF
v_call: TRBV5-6; clone_size: -; j_call: TRBJ1-2; d_call: -; cdr3_nt: TGTGCCAGCAGCTTGGTGGGGCGCGATGGCTACACCTTC; cdr3_aa: CASSLVGRDGYTF
v_call: TRBV5-4; clone_size: -; j_call: TRBJ2-1; d_call: TRBD2; cdr3_nt: TGTGCCAGCAGCTTACGACTAGCGGGGGCCAACAATGAGCAGTTCTTC; cdr3_aa: CASSLRLAGANNEQFF
v_call: TRBV15; clone_size: once; j_call: TRBJ2-3; d_call: TRBD2; cdr3_nt: TGTGCCACCAGCAGGGCGCGGGGGGGACCGCCGCAGTATTTT; cdr3_aa: CATSRARGGPPQYF
v_call: TRBV30; clone_size: few; j_call: TRBJ2-5; d_call: -; cdr3_nt: TGTGCCTGGAGTCGGGGTGGCGAGACCCAGTACTTC; cdr3_aa: CAWSRGGETQYF
v_call: TRBV30; clone_size: -; j_call: TRBJ2-5; d_call: TRBD2; cdr3_nt: TGTGCACGGGGGGACCTACAAGAGACCCAGTACTTC; cdr3_aa: CARGDLQETQYF
v_call: TRBV5-4; clone_size: once; j_call: TRBJ2-7; d_call: -; cdr3_nt: TGTGCCAGCAGTAGGATCCGGGGGGCCTCCTACGAGCAGTACTTC; cdr3_aa: CASSRIRGASYEQYF
v_call: TRBV28; clone_size: -; j_call: TRBJ2-5; d_call: -; cdr3_nt: TGTGCCAGCAGGGGGAGTGGCAGGGGAAAGGAGACCCAGTACTTC; cdr3_aa: CASRGSGRGKETQYF
v_call: TRBV28; clone_size: -; j_call: TRBJ1-2; d_call: -; cdr3_nt: TGTGCCAGCAGTAGCGGTCCCACCCAGCCCTATGGCTACACCTTC; cdr3_aa: CASSSGPTQPYGYTF
v_call: TRBV28; clone_size: -; j_call: TRBJ1-1; d_call: -; cdr3_nt: TGTGCCAGCAGTTTTCAGCGGGGAACTGAAGCTTTCTTT; cdr3_aa: CASSFQRGTEAFF
v_call: TRBV2; clone_size: -; j_call: TRBJ2-6; d_call: -; cdr3_nt: TGTGCCAGCAGCGTTATATCTGGGGCCAACGTCCTGACTTTC; cdr3_aa: CASSVISGANVLTF
v_call: TRBV7-8; clone_size: -; j_call: TRBJ2-7; d_call: -; cdr3_nt: TGTGCCAGCAGCTTAAGGGGGGGCGGGTACGAGCAGTACTTC; cdr3_aa: CASSLRGGGYEQYF
v_call: TRBV28; clone_size: few; j_call: TRBJ1-4; d_call: -; cdr3_nt: TGTGCCAGCAGTTTCCGCACAGCTGCAACTAATGAAAAACTGTTTTTT; cdr3_aa: CASSFRTAATNEKLFF
v_call: TRBV6-4; clone_size: -; j_call: TRBJ1-2; d_call: -; cdr3_nt: TGTGCCAGCAGTGATGAGGGCGGAATGGGCTATGGCTACACCTTC; cdr3_aa: CASSDEGGMGYGYTF
v_call: TRBV5-1; clone_size: -; j_call: TRBJ2-4; d_call: -; cdr3_nt: TGCGCCAGCAGCTTGTACGGGGGAACAAAAAACATTCAGTACTTC; cdr3_aa: CASSLYGGTKNIQYF
v_call: TRBV7-8; clone_size: -; j_call: TRBJ1-2; d_call: TRBD1; cdr3_nt: TGTGCCAGCAGCCCCGGGACAGTCTATGGCTACACCTTC; cdr3_aa: CASSPGTVYGYTF
v_call: TRBV18; clone_size: -; j_call: TRBJ2-2; d_call: TRBD2; cdr3_nt: TGTGCCAGCTCACCGAGACTAGCGACCCCCGGGGAGCTGTTTTTT; cdr3_aa: CASSPRLATPGELFF
v_call: TRBV13; clone_size: medium-sized; j_call: TRBJ1-5; d_call: TRBD1; cdr3_nt: TGTGCCAGCAGCTACAGGGGCCCCAATCAGCCCCAGCATTTT; cdr3_aa: CASSYRGPNQPQHF
v_call: TRBV5-1; clone_size: -; j_call: TRBJ2-1; d_call: TRBD2; cdr3_nt: TGCGCCAGCAGCCCGGGAGCGGGGGGCGCCTACAATGAGCAGTTCTTC; cdr3_aa: CASSPGAGGAYNEQFF
v_call: TRBV25-1; clone_size: -; j_call: TRBJ1-6; d_call: -; cdr3_nt: TGTGCCAGCAGTGGGGGCCCAGGGGCGCATAATTCACCCCTCCACTTT; cdr3_aa: CASSGGPGAHNSPLHF
v_call: TRBV25-1; clone_size: -; j_call: TRBJ2-1; d_call: -; cdr3_nt: TGTGCCAGCAGTGAAGGGTACAGCTCCTACAATGAGCAGTTCTTC; cdr3_aa: CASSEGYSSYNEQFF
v_call: TRBV1; clone_size: -; j_call: TRBJ2-5; d_call: -; cdr3_nt: TGCACCAGCAGCCAAGGGGTCCTACTAGCGGGGGGACAAGAGACCCAGTACTTC; cdr3_aa: CTSSQGVLLAGGQETQYF
v_call: TRBV2; clone_size: once; j_call: TRBJ2-6; d_call: -; cdr3_nt: TGTGCCAGCAGGAGGGAGGCATCCTCTGGGGCCAACGTCCTGACTTTC; cdr3_aa: CASRREASSGANVLTF
v_call: TRBV7-9; clone_size: -; j_call: TRBJ2-1; d_call: -; cdr3_nt: TGTGCCAGCACTAGGGAGGGGGACTTAAGGGAGCAGTTCTTC; cdr3_aa: CASTREGDLREQFF
v_call: TRBV2; clone_size: -; j_call: TRBJ2-3; d_call: -; cdr3_nt: TGTGCCAGCAGGGGTACTAGAACAGATACGCAGTATTTT; cdr3_aa: CASRGTRTDTQYF
v_call: TRBV5-1; clone_size: -; j_call: TRBJ2-7; d_call: -; cdr3_nt: TGCGCCAGCAGCTTGTGGACGGACAGAGAGCAGTACTTC; cdr3_aa: CASSLWTDREQYF
v_call: TRBV28; clone_size: -; j_call: TRBJ1-5; d_call: -; cdr3_nt: TGTGCCAGCAGTTTAAGGGGGGGCAGGCAGCCCCAGCATTTT; cdr3_aa: CASSLRGGRQPQHF
v_call: TRBV5-1; clone_size: -; j_call: TRBJ2-1; d_call: TRBD2; cdr3_nt: TGCGCCAGCAGCTTGGTGGAGGAGCGGGGGGGCCACCGTCGGTTCTTC; cdr3_aa: CASSLVEERGGHRRFF
v_call: TRBV7-6; clone_size: -; j_call: TRBJ1-5; d_call: -; cdr3_nt: TGTGCCAGCAGCTTAGGCAGGCATCAGCCCCAGCATTTT; cdr3_aa: CASSLGRHQPQHF